This is a list of T cell receptor beta chains from one sample in a study of T cell responses to AZD1222 COVID-19 vaccine. Assay: immunoSEQ multiplex PCR; the TCRdb copy retains only in-frame clones and omits some. The sample holds some 100,000 clones, less than 90% seen once. Sequenced here: peripheral blood, sampled on day 0 of AZD1222 vaccination. These receptors were taken from an adult in good health. The CDR3 runs from the conserved cysteine through the conserved F or W. D genes are given only for firm matches. Some rows mark clone size as missing; the rest say once, few, many or name a class of expanded clone.

v_call	j_call	clone_size	d_call	cdr3_nt	cdr3_aa
TRBV27	TRBJ1-3	NA	NA	TGTGCCAGCAGTCCCTCGACAGGATCTGCAGAAGGAAACACCATATATTTT	CASSPSTGSAEGNTIYF
TRBV15	TRBJ2-5	NA	NA	TGTGCCACCAGCGGAGATGGAGGGTTCTCGGGGGCCCAGTACTTC	CATSGDGGFSGAQYF
TRBV6-1	TRBJ1-3	NA	NA	TGTGCCAGCAGTGCGCCTATTTTGACACATGGAAACACCATATATTTT	CASSAPILTHGNTIYF
TRBV7-3	TRBJ2-3	NA	NA	TGTGCCAGCAGTCCTCTTGGGATAGCTAGCACAGATACGCAGTATTTT	CASSPLGIASTDTQYF
TRBV27	TRBJ2-7	NA	TRBD2	TGTGCCAGCAGTTGGACTAGCGGGAGCACTAGCGAGCAGTACTTC	CASSWTSGSTSEQYF
TRBV19	TRBJ1-1	once	NA	TGTGCCAGTAGTATAGTTGGGGGATTGAACACTGAAGCTTTCTTT	CASSIVGGLNTEAFF
TRBV19	TRBJ1-2	NA	TRBD1	TGTGCCAGTAGGGGGACAGGGGAAGACTATGGCTACACCTTC	CASRGTGEDYGYTF
TRBV18	TRBJ2-2	NA	NA	TGTGCCAGCTCACCTGGCCAAATGAACACCGGGGAGCTGTTTTTT	CASSPGQMNTGELFF
TRBV5-5	TRBJ1-1	NA	TRBD1	TGTGCCAGCAGCCTACAGGGGGCGCCTATGGGCACTGAAGCTTTCTTT	CASSLQGAPMGTEAFF
TRBV6-5	TRBJ1-2	NA	TRBD1	TGTGCCAGCTCTGCAAATTGGGACAGCAATGGCTACACCTTC	CASSANWDSNGYTF
TRBV10-3	TRBJ2-6	NA	TRBD1	TGTGCCATCAGCCCGGGACAGGGGAAGTCTGGGGCCAACGTCCTGACTTTC	CAISPGQGKSGANVLTF
TRBV19	TRBJ2-1	NA	TRBD2	TGTGCCAGTAGTATACTAGCGGGGGGATATGAGCAGTTCTTC	CASSILAGGYEQFF
TRBV9	TRBJ1-3	NA	NA	TGTGCCAGCGGCCCTAGCGGTTTAAGCACCATATATTTT	CASGPSGLSTIYF
TRBV4-2	TRBJ1-5	NA	NA	TGTGCCAGCAGCCCCTTAAGGGGTCAGCTCCAGCATTTT	CASSPLRGQLQHF
TRBV4-1	TRBJ1-1	NA	NA	TGCGCCAGCAGCCAAGGCCGCAGGACGGGACGGACCACTGAAGCTTTCTTT	CASSQGRRTGRTTEAFF
TRBV19	TRBJ2-1	NA	TRBD2	TGTGCCAGTAGTATCGGCGGGAGTAGAGTTGAGCAGTTCTTC	CASSIGGSRVEQFF
TRBV10-3	TRBJ1-3	NA	NA	TGTGCCATCAGTGATTCGGTGACGGGAGGAAACACCATATATTTT	CAISDSVTGGNTIYF
TRBV9	TRBJ2-2	NA	TRBD2	TGTGCCAGCAGCGTAGACTCTAGCGGGATGGCGGGTACCGGGGAGCTGTTTTTT	CASSVDSSGMAGTGELFF
TRBV11-2	TRBJ2-7	NA	NA	TGTGCCAGCAGCGGACAGCTGCCTTACGAGCAGTACTTC	CASSGQLPYEQYF
TRBV2	TRBJ1-2	NA	NA	TGTGCCTCCCGGACAGTCGTCTATGGCTACACCTTC	CASRTVVYGYTF
TRBV28	TRBJ1-4	NA	NA	TGTGCCAGCAGTTTATCGGTGCGGGGGGGTTATGAAAAACTGTTTTTT	CASSLSVRGGYEKLFF
TRBV28	TRBJ1-1	NA	NA	TGTGCCAGCAGTTTCCCCCAGAAGAACACTGAAGCTTTCTTT	CASSFPQKNTEAFF
TRBV6-5	TRBJ2-7	NA	TRBD1	TGTGCCAGCAGTTACTCCAGGTCAGGGGGCTCCTACGAGCAGTACTTC	CASSYSRSGGSYEQYF
TRBV6-5	TRBJ2-1	NA	TRBD2	TGTGCCAGCAGTTACTTGGGGGGGTACAATGAGCAGTTCTTC	CASSYLGGYNEQFF
TRBV2	TRBJ1-2	NA	TRBD1	TGTGCCAGCAGTGGGACAGGGAACTATGGCTACACCTTC	CASSGTGNYGYTF
TRBV12-5	TRBJ1-2	few	NA	TGTGCTAGTGGTTTGGTACGAGGGAGCTATGGCTACACCTTC	CASGLVRGSYGYTF
TRBV27	TRBJ2-7	NA	NA	TGTGCCAGCAGTTTGTCCGCTCAGCACGAGCAGTACTTC	CASSLSAQHEQYF
TRBV27	TRBJ1-6	once	TRBD1	TGTGCCAGCAGGCGGACAGGGTCCACCTATAATTCACCCCTCCACTTT	CASRRTGSTYNSPLHF
TRBV5-1	TRBJ1-2	NA	NA	TGCGCCAGCAGCTTGACCTCTCAGGATTTAGGGGGCTACACCTTC	CASSLTSQDLGGYTF
TRBV6-4	TRBJ1-5	few	TRBD1	TGTGCCAGCAGTGTACTGGACAGGGTCGGAGATCAGCCCCAGCATTTT	CASSVLDRVGDQPQHF
TRBV10-3	TRBJ1-5	once	TRBD1	TGTGCCATCAGTGACAGGGGGTTCAATCAGCCCCAGCATTTT	CAISDRGFNQPQHF
TRBV5-6	TRBJ1-1	NA	NA	TGTGCCAGCAGCCGGAACACTGAAGCTTTCTTT	CASSRNTEAFF
TRBV5-4	TRBJ2-3	NA	NA	TGTGCCAGCAGCTTGGCCTCTTGGGTTAGCACAGATACGCAGTATTTT	CASSLASWVSTDTQYF
TRBV11-3	TRBJ1-2	NA	NA	TGTGCCAGCAGCTTAGATTACCAGGGTGTTGGCTACACCTTC	CASSLDYQGVGYTF
TRBV5-4	TRBJ1-2	NA	TRBD1	TGTGCCAGCAGCTCAGGACAGGGGGCGTTTAATGGCTACACCTTC	CASSSGQGAFNGYTF
TRBV2	TRBJ2-7	NA	NA	TGTGCCAGCAGTTACTCCTACGAGCAGTACTTC	CASSYSYEQYF
TRBV6-1	TRBJ1-1	NA	NA	TGTGCCAGCAGTGACCCGGGGAGGAACACTGAAGCTTTCTTT	CASSDPGRNTEAFF